The following is a T cell receptor (beta chain) sequence with its context. Random hexamers served to reverse transcribe roughly 0.45 to 1 ug RNA. TCRdb ran MiXCR on the immunoSEQ multiplex PCR reads and lists one entry per CDR3 protein. The sample holds 90,000 to 150,000 distinct CDR3 sequences; 80% to 95% are singletons and the top ten take approximately 0.12%. Germline CDR1 and CDR2: LNHNV and YYDKDF (reference sequence). This CDR3 is 16 amino acids long. The V and J ends lost 3 bases and 4 bases, in that order; junction bases with no gene match: 6. The sample belongs to a study of CD8 T cells in Susac syndrome.

The TCR sequence derives from a human donor in good health. The V call is TRBV15, the J call TRBJ2-1, with 10 nucleotides matching TRBD2. Material for sequencing was CD8+ T cells from PBMCs. The CDR3 nucleotides read TGTGCCACCAGCAGCACTAGCGGGGCAACATACAATGAGCAGTTCTTC. It yields the protein CATSSTSGATYNEQFF.